This T cell receptor (beta chain) was observed in a study of T cells expressing NK-cell markers. For the study at large: Repertoires of TCR beta were obtained from T cells sorted as CD3+CD56+NKG2C+, CD3+CD56+NKG2C- and CD3+CD56-NKG2C+. HCMV seropositivity marked most of the eight sequenced donors; one was seronegative.

Regarding this clonotype: The antigen is undetermined.

Overall study findings and caveats: Similarly, these clonotypes led the CD3+CD56-NKG2C+ fraction as well in four donors.

Germline-derived CDR1 and CDR2 are SEHNR and FQNEAQ (reference sequence). The CDR3 sequence is 16 residues long. Each CDR3 protein gets one entry in TCRdb, which reprocessed the 5' RACE reads and gives no DNA. The data include over 150,000 distinct CDR3 sequences; the top ten clones carry 20% to 25%. This receptor was taken from a man aged 18 to 69 in good health. The chain couples TRBV7-9 to TRBJ2-7; TCRdb indicates TRBD2, and absent DNA this call remains unverified. Sequences were obtained from blood T cells: a sorted CD56 or NKG2C T cell subset, CD4+ or CD8+ T cells, or bulk PBMC T cells (not recorded which). CDR3 loop: CASSLPWEGSSYEQYF.